These 23 T cell receptor beta chains originate from one sample sequenced in a study of T cells after yellow fever vaccination. TCRdb redid the calling of the 5' RACE reads with MiXCR, one entry per CDR3 protein. Of just over 300,000 distinct CDR3 sequences listed, more than 3% are singletons. Here the sequenced sample was PBMCs, taken on the day of the yellow fever booster vaccination. Receptors originate from a man younger than 35 who received the YFV17D yellow fever vaccine.

This clonotype was seen a few times. The chain has TRBV5-1 and TRBJ2-7; D gene ambiguous. This CDR3 has 14 amino acids. V was cut by 2 bases and J by 0 bases, with 9 bases left in between. Germline loops: CDR1 SGHRS, CDR2 YFSETQ. CDR3 loop: CASSLNSRSYEQYV. The CDR3 DNA reads as TGCGCCAGCAGCTTAAACAGCCGCTCCTACGAGCAGTACGTC.

This clonotype came up a few times. The chain couples TRBV5-4 to TRBJ2-3; the D is unclear. From germline, CDR1 is SGHNT and CDR2 YYREEE (reference sequence). V lost 3 bases and J lost 4, with 9 bases in between. This CDR3 region has 13 residues. Written as DNA, the CDR3 is TGTGCCAGCAGCTCCTACGGCTCAGATACGCAGTATTTT. It codes for CASSSYGSDTQYF. The variable domain in full, with the rest retrieved from reference TRBV5-4 and TRBJ2-3, is ETGVTQSPTHLIKTRGQQVTLRCSSQSGHNTVSWYQQALGQGPQFIFQYYREEENGRGNFPPRFSGLQFPNYSSELNVNALELDDSALYLCASSSYGSDTQYFGPGTRLTVL.

V is TRBV9 and J is TRBJ2-7; 10 nucleotides line up with TRBD1. The CDR3 runs 18 residues. Germline V gene data show CDR1 as SGDLS and CDR2 as YYNGEE. V trimming: 3 bases; J trimming: 3 bases; junction bases outside the gene matches: 15. The CDR3: CASSGGGCGGQGIYEQYV. The CDR3 nucleotides are TGTGCCAGCAGCGGTGGAGGGTGTGGGGGACAGGGGATCTACGAGCAGTACGTC.

This clonotype was seen ten or more times. V usage is TRBV24-1 and J usage is TRBJ2-3, with 8 nucleotides matching TRBD2. From germline, CDR1 is KGHDR and CDR2 SFDVKD. CDR3 length: 18 residues. Trimming cost V 3 bases and J 1 base; bases outside gene matches: 11. The CDR3 bases are TGTGCCACCAGTGATCCAACGCCGGGGGGGTCTGGCACAGATACGCAGTATTTT. Translating gives CATSDPTPGGSGTDTQYF.

This clonotype showed up many times. The genes are TRBV5-1 and TRBJ2-7; D possibly uses TRBD1 or TRBD2 (5 bases each). Trimming left V 0 bases short and J 0 bases short, with 13 bases between. The CDR3 spans 16 residues. Germline V CDR1 and CDR2: SGHRS, YFSETQ. The CDR3 DNA reads TGCGCCAGCAGCTTGGCCCCGGGACGAAGCTCCTACGAGCAGTACTTC. It codes for CASSLAPGRSSYEQYF. The whole variable domain, filled in from reference TRBV5-1 and TRBJ2-7, reads KAGVTQTPRYLIKTRGQQVTLSCSPISGHRSVSWYQQTPGQGLQFLFEYFSETQRNKGNFPGRFSGRQFSNSRSEMNVSTLELGDSALYLCASSLAPGRSSYEQYFGPGTRLTVT.

This clonotype was counted at least ten times. This chain uses TRBV5-1 with TRBJ2-1; TRBD2 agrees at 11 bases. Trimming took 4 bases from V and 4 from J; bases not matched to a gene: 10. This CDR3 is 17 amino acids long. Germline assignment: CDR1 SGHRS and CDR2 YFSETQ. The CDR3 loop reads CASSPSSGGATYNEQFF. The CDR3 nucleotides are TGCGCCAGCAGCCCAAGTAGCGGGGGGGCGACTTACAATGAGCAGTTCTTC. Filled out from reference TRBV5-1 and TRBJ2-1, the complete variable domain reads KAGVTQTPRYLIKTRGQQVTLSCSPISGHRSVSWYQQTPGQGLQFLFEYFSETQRNKGNFPGRFSGRQFSNSRSEMNVSTLELGDSALYLCASSPSSGGATYNEQFFGPGTRLTVL.

This clonotype was seen at least ten times. The genes are TRBV18 and TRBJ2-5, with D uncertain. CDR1 and CDR2 (germline): KGHSH, LQKENI. V was pared by 0 bases and J by 4 bases, with 3 bases between. This CDR3 has 12 amino acids. The CDR3 DNA sequence: TGTGCCAGCTCACCACCGGTAGAGACCCAGTACTTC. It is translated as CASSPPVETQYF.

Ten or more counts support this clonotype. The chain recombines TRBV6-5 with TRBJ1-2; D is uncertain. In germline, CDR1 is MNHEY, CDR2 SVGAGI. V lost 5 bases and J lost 4, with 11 bases in between. The CDR3 consists of 13 residues. The CDR3 spells CASSRLGPYGYTF. The CDR3 DNA sequence: TGTGCCAGCAGTCGCTTGGGTCCCTATGGCTACACCTTC.

Only a few counts were recorded for this clonotype. V usage is TRBV11-2 and J usage is TRBJ1-1, with 8 bases aligning to TRBD1. The CDR3 sequence is 14 residues long. J gave up 3 bases and V 5 bases, and 5 bases lay outside the gene matches. The germline CDR1 and CDR2 sequences are SGHAT and FQNNGV. The CDR3 DNA sequence: TGTGCCAGCAGCAATACAGGGGGGGACACTGAAGCTTTCTTT. It yields the protein CASSNTGGDTEAFF. Full variable domain (rest looked up from reference TRBV11-2 and TRBJ1-1): EAGVAQSPRYKIIEKRQSVAFWCNPISGHATLYWYQQILGQGPKLLIQFQNNGVVDDSQLPKDRFSAERLKGVDSTLKIQPAKLEDSAVYLCASSNTGGDTEAFFGQGTRLTVV.

This clonotype was seen repeatedly, ten times or more. The rearrangement joins TRBV18 to TRBJ1-1; D not resolved. Trimming cost V 2 bases and J 3 bases, with 7 bases left between them. CDR3 size: 13 residues. Germline CDR1 reads KGHSH; CDR2 reads LQKENI. CDR3: CASSPDGHTEAFF. The CDR3 region has the DNA TGTGCCAGCTCACCAGACGGACACACTGAAGCTTTCTTT.

The chain links TRBV5-1 to TRBJ1-5; TRBD1 matches at 7 bases. The CDR3 runs to 13 residues. Germline CDR1 SGHRS, CDR2 YFSETQ. Trimming removed 4 bases from V and 15 bases from J; junction bases left unmatched: 13. CDR3 sequence: CASSTTGQPPRHF. The CDR3 nucleotides are TGCGCCAGCAGCACCACGGGACAGCCCCCTAGGCATTTT. The variable domain in full, with the rest retrieved from reference TRBV5-1 and TRBJ1-5, is KAGVTQTPRYLIKTRGQQVTLSCSPISGHRSVSWYQQTPGQGLQFLFEYFSETQRNKGNFPGRFSGRQFSNSRSEMNVSTLELGDSALYLCASSTTGQPPRHFGDGTRLSIL.

This clonotype was observed a handful of times. The CDR3 DNA follows: TGTGCCATCAGTGAGTCGAAGGGGGGTCGCACAGATACGCAGTATTTT. Amino acids: CAISESKGGRTDTQYF. V gene TRBV10-3 combines with J gene TRBJ2-3; D possibly uses TRBD1 or TRBD2 (6 bases each). Germline V CDR1 and CDR2: ENHRY, SYGVKD. Trimming shortened V by 0 bases and J by 1 base, and 11 bases separated the two germline ends. The CDR3 runs 16 residues.

The chain recombines TRBV6-5 with TRBJ1-2; D is possibly TRBD1 (5 bases). The length of the CDR3 is 13 residues. Trimming took 2 bases from V and 8 from J, leaving 12 bases between them. Germline V CDR1 and CDR2: MNHEY, SVGAGI. The CDR3 DNA reads TGTGCCAGCAGTTACATGACAGCAAAAGGCTACACCTTC. Protein: CASSYMTAKGYTF.

This clonotype was detected many times. V and J are TRBV6-5 and TRBJ2-7, with 7 bases identical to TRBD2. This CDR3 has 15 amino acids. Germline CDR1 and CDR2: MNHEY and SVGAGI. Losses at the gene ends were 2 bases for V and 0 bases for J; bases not matched to a gene: 4. The CDR3 loop is CASSYGGGFSYEQYF. The CDR3 region has the DNA TGTGCCAGCAGTTACGGGGGGGGTTTCTCCTACGAGCAGTACTTC.

This clonotype was recorded at least ten times. This chain links TRBV7-3 with TRBJ2-6; D gene uncertain. From germline, CDR1 is SGHTA and CDR2 FQGTGA. This CDR3 contains 15 residues. Trimming cost V 5 bases and J 4 bases, with 12 bases left between them. CDR3 sequence reads: CASSRRVLGANVLTF. CDR3 nucleotide sequence: TGTGCCAGCAGCCGCCGGGTACTGGGGGCCAACGTCCTGACTTTC.

There are many counts of this clonotype. The chain has TRBV6-1 and TRBJ2-1, with D hard to call. This CDR3 contains 15 residues. Germline lookup yields CDR1 MNHNS and CDR2 SASEGT. Trimming shortened V by 5 bases and J by 3 bases, and 14 bases separated the two germline ends. CDR3 sequence: CASSPRISFYNEQFF. The CDR3 DNA sequence: TGTGCCAGCAGTCCCCGCATTAGCTTCTACAATGAGCAGTTCTTC.

This clonotype was found a few times. The gene calls are TRBV6-1 and TRBJ1-5; maybe TRBD1 (6 bases). CDR1 is MNHNS and CDR2 is SASEGT in the germline V gene. With 3 bases removed from V and 5 bases from J, the gap between germline ends came to 14 bases. This CDR3 comprises 15 residues. The CDR3 region has the DNA TGTGCCAGCAGTGAGCGACCTGGGGGCGATCAGCCCCAGCATTTT. This codes for CASSERPGGDQPQHF.

This clonotype was counted only a few times. The V call is TRBV9, the J call TRBJ2-3; the D is unclear. V lost 0 bases to trimming and J lost 0 bases, with 11 bases between them. The germline gives CDR1 SGDLS, CDR2 YYNGEE. The CDR3 is 16 amino acids. The CDR3 loop is CASSVGLHTSTDTQYF. The CDR3 DNA follows: TGTGCCAGCAGCGTAGGGTTGCATACTAGCACAGATACGCAGTATTTT.

This clonotype was counted a few times. The chain uses TRBV12-3 or TRBV12-4 and TRBJ2-3; TRBD2 aligns across 14 bases. The CDR3 contains 16 residues. Unmatched junction bases numbered 9, after V lost 7 bases and J lost 6 bases. The DNA for the CDR3 is TGTGCCAGCAAACCTAGACTAGCGGGGGGGCTGGATACGCAGTATTTT. Translated: CASKPRLAGGLDTQYF.

The table lists this clonotype with many counts. This rearrangement joins TRBV4-3 to TRBJ2-3; 8 nucleotides line up with TRBD2. The CDR3 consists of 16 residues. CDR1 and CDR2 from the germline V gene are LGHNA and YSLEER. V lost 4 bases and J lost 3; bases outside the gene matches: 9. The CDR3 reads CASSRSLAGETDTQYF. The CDR3 DNA follows: TGCGCCAGCAGCCGTAGCCTAGCGGGCGAGACAGATACGCAGTATTTT.

The chain employs TRBV20-1 and TRBJ1-5, with D possibly TRBD1 on 6 matching bases. This CDR3 has 15 residues. The germline V gene encodes CDR1 DFQATT and CDR2 SNEGSKA (reference sequence). V gave up 5 bases and J gave up 1 base, with 15 bases separating them. The CDR3 loop is CSAPGGGWSNQPQHF. As DNA, the CDR3 is TGCAGTGCTCCTGGAGGGGGGTGGAGCAATCAGCCCCAGCATTTT.

This clonotype was counted at least ten times. This chain uses TRBV10-3 with TRBJ2-7; maybe TRBD1 (7 bases). V was pared by 5 bases and J by 6 bases, with 8 bases between. CDR1 is ENHRY and CDR2 is SYGVKD in the germline V gene. The CDR3 is made up of 11 amino acids. CDR3 coding DNA: TGTGCCATCAGTCAGGGGGGCGAGCAGTACTTC. It is translated as CAISQGGEQYF.

The table lists this clonotype with many counts. The chain links TRBV20-1 to TRBJ2-3; 9 bases map to TRBD2. This CDR3 has 15 residues. From germline, CDR1 is DFQATT and CDR2 SNEGSKA (reference sequence). The V segment lost 3 bases and the J segment 3 bases; nucleotides outside the gene matches: 7. CDR3 nucleotide sequence: TGCAGTGCTAGGGGCCTAGCGGGGCCAACAGATACGCAGTATTTT. The encoded protein is CSARGLAGPTDTQYF.